One sample yielded the 9 T cell receptor beta chains listed below, sequenced in a study of T cells in Graves' hyperthyroidism and ophthalmopathy. What was amplified from RNA transcripts were TCR beta CDR3 regions. Carried out on the TCR CDR3, a first-round RT-PCR used the HTBI primer set. TCRdb reprocessed the multiplex PCR reads with MiXCR, giving one entry per CDR3 protein. The data show more than 500,000 distinct CDR3 sequences, about 16% seen once. Sequenced sample: blood. These receptors came from a woman aged 30 to 39 with Graves' ophthalmopathy.

The rearrangement joins TRBV9 to TRBJ2-7, with 8 bases that match TRBD1. In germline, CDR1 is SGDLS, CDR2 YYNGEE. CDR3 length: 18 residues. V lost 4 bases to trimming and J lost 0 bases; unmatched junction nucleotides: 15. The CDR3 loop reads CASSPRPGTGSSSYEQYF. For the CDR3, the DNA is TGTGCCAGCAGCCCCCGTCCCGGGACAGGTTCGAGCTCCTACGAGCAGTACTTC.

This clonotype came up a few times. The rearrangement uses TRBV19 and TRBJ2-7, with TRBD1 matching over 10 bases. V lost 7 bases and J lost 4; bases outside the gene matches: 7. Germline V gene sequence: CDR1 LNHDA, CDR2 SQIVND (reference sequence). CDR3 length: 14 residues. CDR3 sequence: CASNDRGRRYEQYF. For the CDR3, the DNA is TGTGCCAGTAACGACAGGGGGCGACGGTACGAGCAGTACTTC. Filled out from reference TRBV19 and TRBJ2-7, the complete variable domain reads DGGITQSPKYLFRKEGQNVTLSCEQNLNHDAMYWYRQDPGQGLRLIYYSQIVNDFQKGDIAEGYSVSREKKESFPLTVTSAQKNPTAFYLCASNDRGRRYEQYFGPGTRLTVT.

This clonotype has at least ten counts. The chain has TRBV7-2 and TRBJ1-2; TRBD1 aligns across 10 bases. Germline values: CDR1 SGHTA, CDR2 FQGNSA. V dropped 8 bases and J dropped 8; count of bases not matched to a gene: 8. There are 13 residues in the CDR3. The CDR3 DNA reads TGTGCCAGCTCCTCGACAGGGGGCAGAGGCTACACCTTC. Translated, it gives CASSSTGGRGYTF.

The sample holds a few counts of this clonotype. The genes are TRBV5-5 and TRBJ2-1, with TRBD2 identical over 10 bases. CDR1 and CDR2 from the germline V gene are SGHKS and YYEKEE (reference sequence). Trimming took 3 bases from V and 6 from J; bases not matched to a gene: 9. CDR3 length equals 16 residues. This chain's CDR3 is CASSSHGAGGTNEQFF. Written as DNA, the CDR3 is TGTGCCAGCAGCTCCCACGGAGCGGGAGGGACCAATGAGCAGTTCTTC.

This clonotype was seen ten or more times. The chain carries TRBV28 and TRBJ1-2; 9 bases fit TRBD1. Germline V lookup: CDR1 MDHEN, CDR2 SYDVKM. This CDR3 is 13 amino acids long. The junction had 2 bases not matched to a gene; V was cut back by 7 bases and J by 2 bases. CDR3 residues: CASKTGGNYGYTF. The CDR3 DNA follows: TGTGCCAGCAAAACAGGGGGCAACTATGGCTACACCTTC.

V usage is TRBV5-1 and J usage is TRBJ1-6; 7 bases match TRBD1. This CDR3 region has 17 residues. Trimming cost V 4 bases and J 6 bases; bases outside gene matches: 13. CDR1 and CDR2 from the germline V gene are SGHRS and YFSETQ. The CDR3 nucleotides read TGCGCCAGCAGCCCCAGACAGGGACTAGGGGTTAATTCACCCCTCCACTTT. Residues: CASSPRQGLGVNSPLHF. Complete variable domain (other parts from reference TRBV5-1 and TRBJ1-6): KAGVTQTPRYLIKTRGQQVTLSCSPISGHRSVSWYQQTPGQGLQFLFEYFSETQRNKGNFPGRFSGRQFSNSRSEMNVSTLELGDSALYLCASSPRQGLGVNSPLHFGNGTRLTVT.

This clonotype has at least ten counts. The rearrangement joins TRBV2 to TRBJ1-5; the D is unclear. Germline V lookup: CDR1 SNHLY, CDR2 FYNNEI. V shed 3 bases and J shed 6 bases, with 15 bases lying between them. The length of the CDR3 is 15 residues. Written as DNA, the CDR3 is TGTGCCAGCAGTGATGACAACCGTCGGGGTCAGCCCCAGCATTTT. As protein: CASSDDNRRGQPQHF.

Comments on this clonotype: One base away lies a much larger clone, so this may be a sequencing read error. The V gene is TRBV6-5, the J gene TRBJ1-1; D might be TRBD1 (5 bases). CDR3 length: 14 amino acids. V lost 5 bases to trimming and J lost 4 bases, with 14 bases between them. Germline CDR1 is MNHEY and CDR2 is SVGAGI. CDR3 region: CASSHLTRGTEAFF. The CDR3 DNA reads as TGTGCCAGCAGTCACCTGACAAGGGGCACTGAAGCTTTCTTT.

This clonotype was seen ten or more times. CDR3 coding DNA: TGCGCCAGCAGCAATGTCGGGGGTCCGAATCAGCCCCAGCATTTT. This translates into CASSNVGGPNQPQHF. This chain uses TRBV5-1 with TRBJ1-5, with D possibly matching TRBD1 (5 bases). Between the trimmed V and J ends, which lost 4 bases and 4 bases, there was a span of 15 bases. The CDR3 is 15 amino acids. Germline-derived CDR1 and CDR2 are SGHRS and YFSETQ.